One and the same sample provided the 4 T cell receptor beta chains below, sequenced in a study of identical twins. Using its own MiXCR run on the 5' RACE reads, TCRdb lists one record per CDR3 protein. The sample shows hundreds of thousands of distinct CDR3 sequences, around a sixth of them seen only once. These data were also reused for a study on T cells expressing NK-cell markers.

Sequenced sample: PBMCs. These TCRs come from a young woman in good health.

This clonotype showed up just a few times. The chain uses TRBV5-1 and TRBJ2-7, with D possibly TRBD1 on 6 matching bases. The germline V gene has CDR1 SGHRS and CDR2 YFSETQ. There are 15 residues in the CDR3. V was pared by 0 bases and J by 5 bases, with 15 bases between. CDR3: CASSLEGFQGNEQYF. The CDR3 region has the DNA TGCGCCAGCAGCTTGGAAGGTTTCCAGGGGAACGAGCAGTACTTC.

This clonotype was detected only a few times. CDR3 DNA: TGTGCCACCATGGGGCGGGGGGGCTACACGGCAGATACGCAGTATTTT. Translation: CATMGRGGYTADTQYF. The rearrangement joins TRBV12-3 or TRBV12-4 to TRBJ2-3; TRBD2 matches at 9 bases. The CDR3 loop spans 16 amino acids. V shed 10 bases and J 4 bases; nucleotides not matched to a gene: 15.

The chain has TRBV20-1 and TRBJ1-1; tentative D call: TRBD1 (6 bases). Trimming removed 3 bases from V and 0 bases from J, with 14 bases in between. The CDR3 loop spans 15 amino acids. Germline values: CDR1 DFQATT, CDR2 SNEGSKA (reference sequence). CDR3 nucleotides: TGCAGTGCTAGGGTTGTGGGACATATGAACACTGAAGCTTTCTTT. Translating it yields CSARVVGHMNTEAFF.

The genes are TRBV6-2 or TRBV6-3 and TRBJ2-1; D is perhaps TRBD2 (5 bases). Trimming pared 2 bases from V and 9 bases from J, leaving 17 bases between. Looked up from germline, CDR1 is MNHEY and CDR2 is SVGEGT. The CDR3 spans 15 residues. CDR3 DNA: TGTGCCAGCAGTTACCCCTCCGGGGTGTCAGTTGAGCAGTTCTTC. Translated, it gives CASSYPSGVSVEQFF.